This entry features one T cell receptor (beta chain) sequence. Its target is unknown. V lost 1 base, J lost 7 bases, and 13 bases lay in between. Germline CDR1 SEHNR, CDR2 FQNEAQ (reference sequence). The CDR3 is made up of 15 amino acids. This sample is drawn from a study of shared clonotypes between healthy human individuals. Template for every sorted-subset replicate PCR totaled about 200 ng DNA, roughly 30,000 T cell genomes. The method was immunoSEQ multiplex PCR; TCRdb's version includes in-frame clones alone and lacks a portion of them. This table has about 2.4 million clones, around nine tenths appearing once. Study observations and caveats: Clonotype sharing among the donors was expected to vary with sequencing depth.

This rearrangement joins TRBV7-9 to TRBJ1-4; D not certain. The clonotype originates from a man aged 18 to 30 in good health. The material sequenced was naive CD4+ T cells sorted from blood. Subset defined: CD45RA+ positively selected. For the CDR3, the DNA is TGTGCCAGCAGCTTAGATCGGCACAGCAGTGAAAAACTGTTTTTT. It codes for CASSLDRHSSEKLFF.